This T cell receptor (beta chain) derives from a study of shared clonotypes between healthy human individuals. Overall study results and limits: A generally larger estimated richness was seen in naive subsets than in memory subsets. Non-shared clonotypes displayed generation probabilities falling below those of clonotypes present in all four donors.

The CDR3 extends over 15 amino acids. V lost 4 bases to trimming and J lost 8 bases; unmatched junction nucleotides: 8. Germline-derived CDR1 and CDR2 are MNHNS and SASEGT. Regarding this clone: Its antigen is unknown.

Splitting of each subset's genomic DNA was done evenly across several immunoSEQ plates. TCRdb keeps only in-frame clones here, not all; method: immunoSEQ multiplex PCR. The sample yields roughly 590,000 clones, less than 97% seen once. CD8 cells regarded as naive lacked CD45RO, were positively chosen for CCR7, and omitted terminally differentiated effector memory CD45RA+ cells. Sequencing input: naive CD8+ T cells sorted from blood. The receptor was isolated from a woman in her 30s in good health. V gene TRBV6-1 combines with J gene TRBJ1-4; 9 positions agree with TRBD1. The DNA of the CDR3 is TGTGCCAGCAGTGGGACAGGGGCGGCCTCCGAAAAACTGTTTTTT. Protein sequence: CASSGTGAASEKLFF.